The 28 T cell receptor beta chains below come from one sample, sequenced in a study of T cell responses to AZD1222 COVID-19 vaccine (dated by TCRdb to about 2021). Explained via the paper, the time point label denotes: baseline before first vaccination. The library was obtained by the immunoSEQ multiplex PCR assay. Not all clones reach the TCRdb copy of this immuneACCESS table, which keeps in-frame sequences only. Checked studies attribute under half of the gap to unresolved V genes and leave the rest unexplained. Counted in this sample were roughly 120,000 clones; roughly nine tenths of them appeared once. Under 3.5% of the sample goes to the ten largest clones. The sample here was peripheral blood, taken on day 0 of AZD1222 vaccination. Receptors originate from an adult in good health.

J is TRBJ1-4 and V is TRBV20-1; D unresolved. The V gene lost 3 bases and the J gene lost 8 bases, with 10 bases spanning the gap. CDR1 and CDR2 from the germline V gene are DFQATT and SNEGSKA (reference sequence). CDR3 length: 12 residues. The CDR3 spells CSASDSGEKLFF. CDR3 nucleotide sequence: TGCAGTGCTAGTGATTCGGGGGAAAAACTGTTTTTT.

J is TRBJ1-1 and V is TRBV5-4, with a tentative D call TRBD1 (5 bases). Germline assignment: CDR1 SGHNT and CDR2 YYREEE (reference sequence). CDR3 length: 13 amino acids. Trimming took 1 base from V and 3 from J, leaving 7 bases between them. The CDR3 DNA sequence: TGTGCCAGCAGCTTGTTAGGGGACACTGAAGCTTTCTTT. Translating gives CASSLLGDTEAFF.

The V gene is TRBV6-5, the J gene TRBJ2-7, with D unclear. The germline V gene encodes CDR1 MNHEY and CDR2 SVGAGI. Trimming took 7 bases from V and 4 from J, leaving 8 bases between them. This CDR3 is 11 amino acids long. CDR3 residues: CASTDLYEQYF. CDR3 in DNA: TGTGCCAGCACAGATTTGTACGAGCAGTACTTC.

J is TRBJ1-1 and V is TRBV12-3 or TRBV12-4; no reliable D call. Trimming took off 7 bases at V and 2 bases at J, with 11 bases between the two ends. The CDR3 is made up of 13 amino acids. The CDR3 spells CASTMTLNTEAFF. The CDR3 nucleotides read TGTGCCAGCACCATGACACTAAACACTGAAGCTTTCTTT.

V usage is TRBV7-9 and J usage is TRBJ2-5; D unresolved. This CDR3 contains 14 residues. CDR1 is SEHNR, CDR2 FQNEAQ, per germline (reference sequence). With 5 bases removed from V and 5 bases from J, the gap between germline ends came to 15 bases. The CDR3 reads CASSLTLLSETQYF. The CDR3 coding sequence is TGTGCCAGCAGCCTGACCCTGCTGAGTGAGACCCAGTACTTC.

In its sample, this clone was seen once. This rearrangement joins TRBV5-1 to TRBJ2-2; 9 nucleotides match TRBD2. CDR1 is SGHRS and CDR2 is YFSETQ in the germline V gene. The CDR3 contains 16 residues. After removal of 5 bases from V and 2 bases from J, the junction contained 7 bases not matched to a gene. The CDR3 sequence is CASSPALAGNTGELFF. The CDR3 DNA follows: TGCGCCAGCAGTCCCGCGCTAGCGGGAAACACCGGGGAGCTGTTTTTT.

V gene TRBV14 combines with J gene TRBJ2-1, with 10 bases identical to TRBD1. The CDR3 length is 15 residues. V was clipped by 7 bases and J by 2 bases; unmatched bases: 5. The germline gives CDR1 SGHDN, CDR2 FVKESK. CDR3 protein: CASTRGQGAYNEQFF. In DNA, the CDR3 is TGTGCCAGCACCCGTGGACAGGGGGCCTACAATGAGCAGTTCTTC.

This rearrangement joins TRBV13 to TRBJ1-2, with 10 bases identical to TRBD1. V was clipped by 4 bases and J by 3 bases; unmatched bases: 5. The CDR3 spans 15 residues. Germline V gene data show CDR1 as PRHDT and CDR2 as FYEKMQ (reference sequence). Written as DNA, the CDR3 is TGTGCCAGCAGCTCGCCCGGGACAGGGGACTATGGCTACACCTTC. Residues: CASSSPGTGDYGYTF.

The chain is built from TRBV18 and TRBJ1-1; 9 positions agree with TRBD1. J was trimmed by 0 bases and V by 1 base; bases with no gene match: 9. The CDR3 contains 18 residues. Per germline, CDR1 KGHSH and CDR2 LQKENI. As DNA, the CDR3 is TGTGCCAGCTCACCACTCCATAACAGGGGGCGCATGAACACTGAAGCTTTCTTT. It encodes CASSPLHNRGRMNTEAFF.

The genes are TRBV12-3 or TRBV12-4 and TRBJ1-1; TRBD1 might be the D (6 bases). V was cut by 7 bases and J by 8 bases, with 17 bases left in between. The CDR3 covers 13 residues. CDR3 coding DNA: TGTGCCAGCACCGGATGGGGGCGGGGCGAAGCTTTCTTT. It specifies CASTGWGRGEAFF.

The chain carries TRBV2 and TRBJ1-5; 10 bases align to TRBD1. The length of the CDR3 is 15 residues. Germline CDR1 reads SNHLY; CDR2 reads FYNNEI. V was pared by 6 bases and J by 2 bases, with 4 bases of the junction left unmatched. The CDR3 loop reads CASRDRGAGNQPQHF. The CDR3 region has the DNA TGTGCCAGCAGGGACAGGGGGGCAGGCAATCAGCCCCAGCATTTT.

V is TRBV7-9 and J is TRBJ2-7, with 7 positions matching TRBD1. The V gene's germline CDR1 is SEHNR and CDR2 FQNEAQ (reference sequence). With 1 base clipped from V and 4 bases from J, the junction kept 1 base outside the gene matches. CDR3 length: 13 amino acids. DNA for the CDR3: TGTGCCAGCAGCTTAGGGACAGGATACGAGCAGTACTTC. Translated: CASSLGTGYEQYF.

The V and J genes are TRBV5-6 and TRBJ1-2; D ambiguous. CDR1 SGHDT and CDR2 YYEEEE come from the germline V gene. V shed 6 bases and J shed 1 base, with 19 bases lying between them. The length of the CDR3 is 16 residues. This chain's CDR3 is CASIPLGNSRNYGYTF. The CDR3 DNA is TGTGCCAGCATCCCCCTTGGGAACAGCCGTAACTATGGCTACACCTTC.

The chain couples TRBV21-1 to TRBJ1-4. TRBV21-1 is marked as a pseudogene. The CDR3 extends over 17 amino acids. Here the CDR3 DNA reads TGTGCCAGCAGCAACCTGACAGGGATGGGGCGGGGGGAAAAACTGTTTTTT. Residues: CASSNLTGMGRGEKLFF.

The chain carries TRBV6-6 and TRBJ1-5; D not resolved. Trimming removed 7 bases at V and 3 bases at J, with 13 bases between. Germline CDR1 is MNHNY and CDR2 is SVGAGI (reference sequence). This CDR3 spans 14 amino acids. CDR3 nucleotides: TGTGCCAGCACTCAACGCGGGTACAATCAGCCCCAGCATTTT. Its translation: CASTQRGYNQPQHF.

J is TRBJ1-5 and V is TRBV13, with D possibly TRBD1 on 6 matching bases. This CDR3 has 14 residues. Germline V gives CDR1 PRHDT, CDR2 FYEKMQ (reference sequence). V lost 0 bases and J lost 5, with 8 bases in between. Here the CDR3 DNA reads TGTGCCAGCAGCTTAGGAAGGGGGGATCAGCCCCAGCATTTT. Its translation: CASSLGRGDQPQHF.

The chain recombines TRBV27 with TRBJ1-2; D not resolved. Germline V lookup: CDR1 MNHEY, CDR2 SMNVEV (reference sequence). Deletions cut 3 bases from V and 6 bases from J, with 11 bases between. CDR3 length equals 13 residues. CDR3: CASSFSRNDGYTF. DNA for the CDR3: TGTGCCAGCAGTTTCTCGCGGAACGATGGCTACACCTTC.

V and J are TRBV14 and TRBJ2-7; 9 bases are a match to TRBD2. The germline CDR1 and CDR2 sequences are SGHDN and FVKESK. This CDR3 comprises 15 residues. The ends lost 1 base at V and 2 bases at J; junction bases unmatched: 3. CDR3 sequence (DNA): TGTGCCAGCAGCCAAGTCCTAGCGGGACCCTACGAGCAGTACTTC. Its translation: CASSQVLAGPYEQYF.

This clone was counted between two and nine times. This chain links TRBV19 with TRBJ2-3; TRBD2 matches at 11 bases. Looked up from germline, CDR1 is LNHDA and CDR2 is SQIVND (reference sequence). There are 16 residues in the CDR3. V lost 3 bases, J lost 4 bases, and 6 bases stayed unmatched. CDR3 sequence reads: CASSIITSGRPDTQYF. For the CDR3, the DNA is TGTGCCAGTAGTATTATTACTAGCGGGAGACCAGATACGCAGTATTTT.

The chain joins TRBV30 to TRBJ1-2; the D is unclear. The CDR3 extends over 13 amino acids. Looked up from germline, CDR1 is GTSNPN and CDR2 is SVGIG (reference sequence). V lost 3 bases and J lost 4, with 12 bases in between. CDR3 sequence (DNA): TGTGCCTGGAGGAATCCACTGATCTATGGCTACACCTTC. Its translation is CAWRNPLIYGYTF.

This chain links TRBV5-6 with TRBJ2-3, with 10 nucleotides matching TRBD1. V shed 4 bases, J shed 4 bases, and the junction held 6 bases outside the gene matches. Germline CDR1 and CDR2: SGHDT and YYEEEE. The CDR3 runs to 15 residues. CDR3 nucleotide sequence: TGTGCCAGCAGCACCCGGACAGGGGGTGCAGATACGCAGTATTTT. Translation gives CASSTRTGGADTQYF.

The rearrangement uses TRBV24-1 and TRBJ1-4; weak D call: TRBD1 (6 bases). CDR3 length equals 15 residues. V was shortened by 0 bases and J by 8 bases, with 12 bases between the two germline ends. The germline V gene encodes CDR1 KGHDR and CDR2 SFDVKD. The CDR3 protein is CATSDLNGGEEKLFF. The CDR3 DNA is TGTGCCACCAGTGATTTGAACGGGGGCGAAGAAAAACTGTTTTTT.

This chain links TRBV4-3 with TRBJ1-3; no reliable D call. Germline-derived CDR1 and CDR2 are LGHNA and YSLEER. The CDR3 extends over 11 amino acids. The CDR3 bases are TGCGGGGCTTACTCTGGAAACACCATATATTTT. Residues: CGAYSGNTIYF.

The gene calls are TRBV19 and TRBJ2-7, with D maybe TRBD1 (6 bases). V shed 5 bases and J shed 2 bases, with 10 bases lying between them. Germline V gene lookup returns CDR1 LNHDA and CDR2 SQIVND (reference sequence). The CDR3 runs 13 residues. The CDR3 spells CASSPGTTYEQYF. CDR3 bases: TGTGCCAGTAGTCCCGGGACAACCTACGAGCAGTACTTC.

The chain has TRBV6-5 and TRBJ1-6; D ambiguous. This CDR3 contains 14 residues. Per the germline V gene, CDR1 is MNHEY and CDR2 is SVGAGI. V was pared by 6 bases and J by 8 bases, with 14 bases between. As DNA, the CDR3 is TGTGCCAGCAGGTTATGGGGAGGTCATTCACCCCTCCACTTT. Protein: CASRLWGGHSPLHF.

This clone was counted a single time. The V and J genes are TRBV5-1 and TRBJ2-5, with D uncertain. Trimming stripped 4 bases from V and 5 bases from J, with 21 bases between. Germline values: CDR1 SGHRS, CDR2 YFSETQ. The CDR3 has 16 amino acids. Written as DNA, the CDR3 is TGCGCCAGCAGCCTGGGCGAAGGATTGTTTGGGGAGACCCAGTACTTC. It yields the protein CASSLGEGLFGETQYF.

The CDR3 spells CASSVSWSMNTEAFF. CDR3 in DNA: TGTGCCAGCAGCGTAAGTTGGAGTATGAACACTGAAGCTTTCTTT. The V and J genes are TRBV9 and TRBJ1-1, with unresolved D. In germline, CDR1 is SGDLS, CDR2 YYNGEE. The V gene lost 1 base and the J gene lost 0 bases, with 10 bases spanning the gap. CDR3 length: 15 residues.

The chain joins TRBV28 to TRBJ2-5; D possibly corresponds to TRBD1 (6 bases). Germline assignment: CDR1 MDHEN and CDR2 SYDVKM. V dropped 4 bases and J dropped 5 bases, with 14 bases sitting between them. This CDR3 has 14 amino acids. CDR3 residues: CASSSWGRGETQYF. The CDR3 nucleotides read TGTGCCAGCAGTTCGTGGGGGCGCGGGGAGACCCAGTACTTC. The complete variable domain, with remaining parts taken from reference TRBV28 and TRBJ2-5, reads DVKVTQSSRYLVKRTGEKVFLECVQDMDHENMFWYRQDPGLGLRLIYFSYDVKMKEKGDIPEGYSVSREKKERFSLILESASTNQTSMYLCASSSWGRGETQYFGPGTRLLVL.